These T cell receptor beta chains were read from a single sample in a study of blood T cells in healthy people across ages. MiXCR, run by TCRdb on the 5' RACE reads, gives a single entry per CDR3 protein. The table shows approximately 1.5 million distinct CDR3 sequences, with 30% to 35% occurring only once. The sample consisted of blood. The receptors shown here come from a woman aged 25-40 years in good health. The CDR3 runs from the conserved cysteine through the conserved F or W. The D gene is left open where the match is weak. Clone size is not always given. Where it is, it says once, few, many or a class for expanded clones.

d_call j_call clone_size v_call cdr3_aa cdr3_nt
- TRBJ2-7 - TRBV12-3/TRBV12-4 CASSSLEAYEQYF TGTGCCAGCAGTTCTCTTGAGGCCTACGAGCAGTACTTC
- TRBJ1-1 - TRBV28 CASSLSGSHTEAFF TGTGCCAGCAGTCTCTCGGGGAGCCACACTGAAGCTTTCTTT
TRBD1 TRBJ1-2 - TRBV5-6 CASSLASGGAYGYTF TGTGCCAGCAGCTTGGCATCAGGGGGGGCCTATGGCTACACCTTC
TRBD1 TRBJ2-7 - TRBV6-2/TRBV6-3 CASSYRTGDLVETRYF TGTGCCAGCAGTTACCGGACAGGGGATCTCGTTGAGACCCGGTACTTC
- TRBJ2-4 few TRBV7-2 CASSLASGDRDIQYF TGTGCCAGCAGCTTAGCATCGGGAGATCGGGACATTCAGTACTTC
- TRBJ1-2 - TRBV6-2/TRBV6-3 CASSPRGGTGYTF TGTGCCAGCAGTCCCCGCGGAGGGACCGGCTACACCTTC
- TRBJ2-1 - TRBV20-1 CSARVPPMTGRNEQFF TGCAGTGCTAGAGTCCCCCCGATGACAGGGAGGAATGAGCAGTTCTTC
TRBD2 TRBJ2-1 - TRBV14 CASSPRLAGSSSYNKQFF TGTGCCAGCAGCCCAAGACTAGCGGGTTCGAGCTCCTACAATAAGCAGTTCTTC
TRBD2 TRBJ2-1 many TRBV9 CASSVGGLAVSNEQFF TGTGCCAGCAGCGTAGGAGGTCTAGCGGTTAGCAATGAGCAGTTCTTC
- TRBJ2-7 few TRBV7-2 CASSHFLLKAYEQYF TGTGCCAGCAGTCATTTCCTTTTAAAGGCCTACGAGCAGTACTTC
- TRBJ1-1 few TRBV11-2 CASRTPGRKNTEAFF TGTGCCAGCAGGACGCCGGGACGTAAGAACACTGAAGCTTTCTTT
TRBD2 TRBJ2-1 - TRBV3-1 CASSQRGGTSRNEQFF TGTGCCAGCAGCCAAAGGGGGGGGACTAGCCGCAATGAGCAGTTCTTC
- TRBJ2-2 once TRBV15 CATSRGYTEILGNTGELFF TGTGCCACCAGCAGAGGCTACACGGAAATCTTGGGGAACACCGGGGAGCTGTTTTTT
TRBD1 TRBJ2-5 - TRBV20-1 CSASPDRVETQYF TGCAGTGCTAGTCCGGACAGGGTGGAGACCCAGTACTTC
- TRBJ2-7 - TRBV11-2 CASRLPGYEQYF TGTGCCAGCAGGCTCCCAGGGTACGAGCAGTACTTC
TRBD2 TRBJ2-5 few TRBV10-3 CAISESLAGKETQYF TGTGCCATCAGTGAGTCCTTAGCGGGGAAAGAGACCCAGTACTTC
TRBD2 TRBJ2-3 - TRBV11-2 CASSLVAGYRDTQYF TGTGCCAGCAGCTTAGTAGCGGGTTACAGGGATACGCAGTATTTT